A single T cell receptor (beta chain) is shown here with its context. The entry originates in a study of OX40 agonist ivuxolimab in advanced cancers. The protocol was immunoSEQ multiplex PCR, while the TCRdb copy is restricted to in-frame clones and leaves out a portion. The sample has about 95,000 clones, about 91% seen once; the top ten hold 2.6%. With 3 bases clipped from V and 2 bases from J, the junction kept 4 bases outside the gene matches. The CDR3 has 16 amino acids. Germline V CDR1 and CDR2: KGHSH, LQKENI. The material was CD4+ or CD8+ T cells sorted from blood, obtained in a trial of the OX40 agonist ivuxolimab. This chain joins TRBV18 and TRBJ1-3; 10 bases match TRBD1. The clonotype comes from an adult with an advanced solid tumor such as melanoma, head and neck, liver or kidney cancer. This CDR3 is CASSPGGTGAGNTIYF. In nucleotides, the CDR3 is TGTGCCAGCTCACCGGGCGGGACAGGGGCTGGAAACACCATATATTTT.